A selection of T cell receptor beta chains follows, all from one sample in a study of T cells in localized non-small cell lung cancer. The table came from immunoSEQ multiplex PCR; TCRdb's copy has only in-frame clones and leaves some out. The table lists tens of thousands of clones, around 93% of them singletons. This specimen consisted of peripheral blood mononuclear cells, obtained before any cancer treatment. The origin of the receptors is a female donor of 60 years or more with stage II lung adenocarcinoma. CDR3s include the opening cysteine and the closing phenylalanine or tryptophan. A D gene is named only where the DNA matches it firmly. Expanded clones are given a class, and other clones once, few, many or no size at all.

cdr3_aa	cdr3_nt	clone_size	v_call	j_call	d_call
CASSWEGRGNEQYF	TGTGCCAGCAGCTGGGAGGGGAGAGGCAACGAGCAGTACTTC	NA	TRBV5-4	TRBJ2-7	TRBD2
CASSREGGPYNEQFF	TGCGCCAGCAGCCGGGAGGGGGGACCCTACAATGAGCAGTTCTTC	NA	TRBV5-1	TRBJ2-1	TRBD2
CASSPYNEQFF	TGTGCCAGCAGCCCATACAATGAGCAGTTCTTC	once	TRBV28	TRBJ2-1	NA
CASSPLTGMDPEAFF	TGTGCCAGCTCACCGCTGACAGGGATGGACCCTGAAGCTTTCTTT	NA	TRBV18	TRBJ1-1	TRBD1
CSVQYRGTEAFF	TGCAGCGTTCAGTACAGGGGCACGGAAGCTTTCTTT	NA	TRBV29-1	TRBJ1-1	TRBD1
CASSDGTSGSEQFF	TGTGCCAGCAGTGACGGGACTAGCGGGAGTGAGCAGTTCTTC	NA	TRBV6-4	TRBJ2-1	TRBD2
CASSSYVGRTGRLGNTIYF	TGTGCCAGCAGTTCATATGTCGGCCGGACAGGGAGGTTAGGAAACACCATATATTTT	NA	TRBV28	TRBJ1-3	TRBD1
CASSQGIEGYGYTF	TGCGCCAGCAGCCAAGGGATCGAGGGCTATGGCTACACCTTC	NA	TRBV4-3	TRBJ1-2	NA
CASRLEGHSYEQYF	TGTGCCAGCAGGCTAGAGGGGCACTCCTACGAGCAGTACTTC	NA	TRBV27	TRBJ2-7	NA
CASSPEAHQPQHF	TGTGCCAGCAGCCCCGAGGCCCATCAGCCCCAGCATTTT	NA	TRBV7-2	TRBJ1-5	NA
CASGYTGELFF	TGTGCCAGCGGATACACCGGGGAGCTGTTTTTT	NA	TRBV6-1	TRBJ2-2	NA
CASSSPENQSLSGANVLTF	TGCGCCAGCAGCTCCCCGGAAAATCAATCCCTCTCTGGGGCCAACGTCCTGACTTTC	once	TRBV5-1	TRBJ2-6	NA
CASSMGQGKETQYF	TGTGCCAGTAGTATGGGACAGGGAAAAGAGACCCAGTACTTC	NA	TRBV19	TRBJ2-5	TRBD1
CASKDPNTEAFF	TGCGCCAGCAAAGACCCGAACACTGAAGCTTTCTTT	NA	TRBV5-1	TRBJ1-1	NA
CASSSPLGGNTEALF	TGTGCCAGCAGCTCGCCTTTAGGAGGGAACACTGAAGCTTTATTT	NA	TRBV5-4	TRBJ1-1	NA
CASRLNEKLFF	TGTGCCTCCAGACTAAATGAAAAACTGTTTTTT	NA	TRBV6-6	TRBJ1-4	NA
CASSVGSSEEQYF	TGTGCCAGCAGCGTAGGATCGTCTGAAGAGCAGTACTTC	NA	TRBV9	TRBJ2-7	NA
CAISSGLAGESETQYF	TGTGCCATCAGTAGTGGACTAGCGGGGGAGTCGGAGACCCAGTACTTC	NA	TRBV10-3	TRBJ2-5	TRBD2
CASSFSAYNEQFF	TGTGCCAGCAGTTTTTCGGCATACAATGAGCAGTTCTTC	NA	TRBV28	TRBJ2-1	NA
CASSLELRGTGELFF	TGTGCCAGCAGCTTAGAGCTTAGAGGCACCGGGGAGCTGTTTTTT	NA	TRBV7-2	TRBJ2-2	NA
CASSEYRADYGYTF	TGTGCCAGCAGTGAATACAGGGCGGACTATGGCTACACCTTC	NA	TRBV6-1	TRBJ1-2	NA
CAWRASGRHNEQFF	TGTGCCTGGAGAGCAAGCGGGAGGCACAATGAGCAGTTCTTC	NA	TRBV30	TRBJ2-1	TRBD2
CASSRQGASSYEQYF	TGTGCCAGCAGCCGTCAGGGGGCGAGCTCCTACGAGCAGTACTTC	NA	TRBV5-8	TRBJ2-7	TRBD1
CASSMTGEDSPLHF	TGTGCCAGCAGTATGACAGGGGAGGATTCACCCCTCCACTTT	NA	TRBV6-5	TRBJ1-6	TRBD1
CASSVTSGTSYNEQFF	TGTGCCAGCAGCGTAACTAGCGGGACATCCTACAATGAGCAGTTCTTC	NA	TRBV9	TRBJ2-1	TRBD2
CASSLPEGEQYF	TGTGCCAGCAGTTTGCCAGAAGGCGAGCAGTACTTC	NA	TRBV27	TRBJ2-7	NA
CASSIGVAYEQYF	TGCGCCAGCAGCATCGGAGTAGCCTACGAGCAGTACTTC	NA	TRBV10-2	TRBJ2-7	NA
CASSTLADGTGELFF	TGTGCCAGCAGCACACTAGCGGATGGCACCGGGGAGCTGTTTTTT	NA	TRBV5-6	TRBJ2-2	TRBD2
CASSLNPREYEQYF	TGTGCCAGCAGCTTAAACCCGAGGGAGTACGAGCAGTACTTC	once	TRBV7-6	TRBJ2-7	NA
CARSRTSGGTSMGNEQFF	TGTGCCAGAAGCCGGACTAGCGGGGGGACCTCCATGGGCAATGAGCAGTTCTTC	NA	TRBV5-3	TRBJ2-1	TRBD2
CASSLRAGTSGGTGTDTQYF	TGTGCCAGCAGCTTAAGGGCGGGGACTAGCGGGGGAACCGGCACAGATACGCAGTATTTT	NA	TRBV7-6	TRBJ2-3	TRBD2
CASSPGTAMSYEQYF	TGCGCCAGCAGCCCCGGGACAGCTATGTCCTACGAGCAGTACTTC	NA	TRBV5-1	TRBJ2-7	TRBD1
CASSSRGQGGDYEQYF	TGTGCCAGCAGCTCTAGAGGACAGGGGGGGGACTACGAGCAGTACTTC	NA	TRBV13	TRBJ2-7	TRBD1
CASSEKGNTEAFF	TGTGCCAGCAGTGAGAAGGGGAACACTGAAGCTTTCTTT	NA	TRBV6-1	TRBJ1-1	NA
CASSHGTDSATNEKLFF	TGCGCCAGCAGTCATGGGACGGACAGCGCAACTAATGAAAAACTGTTTTTT	NA	TRBV4-3	TRBJ1-4	NA
CASSLLRGGRADTQYF	TGTGCCAGCAGCCTCCTCAGGGGAGGCAGAGCAGATACGCAGTATTTT	NA	TRBV7-2	TRBJ2-3	NA
CASITGGKTEAFF	TGTGCCTCCATAACAGGGGGAAAGACTGAAGCTTTCTTT	NA	TRBV30	TRBJ1-1	TRBD1
CATRQWVTDTEAFF	TGCGCCACTCGCCAGTGGGTAACTGACACTGAAGCTTTCTTT	few	TRBV5-1	TRBJ1-1	NA
CASSSPGQTNEKLFF	TGTGCCAGCAGCTCTCCGGGACAGACTAATGAAAAACTGTTTTTT	NA	TRBV7-9	TRBJ1-4	TRBD1
CATSPGQGDF	TGTGCCACCTCCCCGGGACAGGGGGACTTC	NA	TRBV28	TRBJ2-7	TRBD1
CASSLAGVAGGFYNEQFF	TGTGCCAGCAGCTTAGCTGGAGTAGCGGGAGGATTCTACAATGAGCAGTTCTTC	NA	TRBV7-2	TRBJ2-1	TRBD2
CASSTPANTGELFF	TGTGCCAGCAGCACTCCAGCGAACACCGGGGAGCTGTTTTTT	NA	TRBV9	TRBJ2-2	NA
CASSPPGLDGNEQFF	TGCGCCAGCAGCCCCCCGGGACTAGACGGCAATGAGCAGTTCTTC	NA	TRBV5-1	TRBJ2-1	TRBD2
CASSSYGGQGAGGANVLTF	TGTGCCAGCAGTTCTTATGGGGGACAGGGGGCAGGTGGGGCCAACGTCCTGACTTTC	NA	TRBV28	TRBJ2-6	TRBD1